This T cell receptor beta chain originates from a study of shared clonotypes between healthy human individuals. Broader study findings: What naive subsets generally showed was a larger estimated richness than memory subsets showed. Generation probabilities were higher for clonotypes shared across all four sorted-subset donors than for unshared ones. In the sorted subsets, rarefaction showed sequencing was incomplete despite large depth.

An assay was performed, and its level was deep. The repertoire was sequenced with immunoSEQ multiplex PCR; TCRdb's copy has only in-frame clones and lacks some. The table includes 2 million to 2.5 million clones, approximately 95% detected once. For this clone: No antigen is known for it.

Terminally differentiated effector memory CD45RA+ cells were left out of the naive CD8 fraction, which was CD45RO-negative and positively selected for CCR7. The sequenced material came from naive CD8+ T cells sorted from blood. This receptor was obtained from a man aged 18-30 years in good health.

The CDR3 is CASSELEWGANGYTF. In DNA form, the CDR3 reads TGCGCCAGCAGTGAGTTGGAATGGGGGGCGAATGGCTACACCTTC. This sequence joins TRBV10-2 and TRBJ1-2; D may be TRBD1 (6 bases). Between the trimmed V and J ends, which lost 1 base and 6 bases, there was a span of 15 bases. This CDR3 is built from 15 residues. Germline-derived CDR1 and CDR2 are WSHSY and SAAADI.